This TCR beta chain is from a study of shared clonotypes between healthy human individuals. Study-wide results and limits: Among donors, sharing of clonotypes was expected to be affected by sequencing depth. Unshared clonotypes carried lower generation probabilities than those common to all four donors.

J lost 1 base, V lost 5 bases, and 6 bases had no gene match. The CDR3 sequence is 15 residues long. Per the germline V gene, CDR1 is SGHTA and CDR2 is FQGNSA. The method was immunoSEQ multiplex PCR; TCRdb's version includes in-frame clones alone and lacks a portion of them. The sample lists about 2.1 million clones, over 85% occurring once. Cells designated naive CD8 were CD45RO-negative and were positively selected for CCR7, with terminally differentiated effector memory CD45RA+ cells excluded. Caucasian adults living in Nashville, Tennessee, provided all samples. Concerning this clone: No antigen is known for it.

The chain couples TRBV7-2 to TRBJ2-7; 9 bases are a match to TRBD1. The sequence was collected from a man between 18 and 29 years old in good health. Some clones in this sample may be carry-over from other donors' samples. Sequenced: naive CD8+ T cells from PBMCs. The CDR3 sequence: CASSLPGQGSYEQYF. The DNA for the CDR3 is TGTGCCAGCAGCCTCCCGGGACAGGGTTCCTACGAGCAGTACTTC.